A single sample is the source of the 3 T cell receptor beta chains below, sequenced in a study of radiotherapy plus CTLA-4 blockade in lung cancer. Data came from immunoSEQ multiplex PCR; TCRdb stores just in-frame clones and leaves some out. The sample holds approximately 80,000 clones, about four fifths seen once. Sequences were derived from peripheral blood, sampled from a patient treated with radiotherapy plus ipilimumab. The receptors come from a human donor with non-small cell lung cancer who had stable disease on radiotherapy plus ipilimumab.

CDR3 nucleotide sequence: TGTGCCACCAGCTTATGGGGACAGGGAGACACCGGGGAGCTGTTTTTT. Protein product: CATSLWGQGDTGELFF. The genes are TRBV15 and TRBJ2-2; 9 nucleotides line up with TRBD1. In germline, CDR1 is LNHNV, CDR2 YYDKDF (reference sequence). This CDR3 is 16 amino acids long. V lost 5 bases, J lost 3 bases, and 7 bases stayed unmatched.

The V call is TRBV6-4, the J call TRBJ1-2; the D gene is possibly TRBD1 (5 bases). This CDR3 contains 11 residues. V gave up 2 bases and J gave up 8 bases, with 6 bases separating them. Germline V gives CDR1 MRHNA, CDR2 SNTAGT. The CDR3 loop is CASSDGGGYTF. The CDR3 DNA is TGTGCCAGCAGTGACGGGGGGGGCTACACCTTC.

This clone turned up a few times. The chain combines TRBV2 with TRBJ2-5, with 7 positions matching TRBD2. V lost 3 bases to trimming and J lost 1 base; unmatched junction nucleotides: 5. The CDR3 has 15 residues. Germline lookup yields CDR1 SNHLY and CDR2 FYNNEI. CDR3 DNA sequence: TGTGCCAGCAGTGAGGTGGGGGGGGGCCAAGAGACCCAGTACTTC. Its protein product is CASSEVGGGQETQYF.